A single sample gave rise to the 13 T cell receptor beta chains below, sequenced in a study of cytomegalovirus exposure and HLA in healthy donors. The PCR employed 60 Vbeta primers together with 13 Jbeta primers. Data came from immunoSEQ multiplex PCR; TCRdb stores just in-frame clones and leaves some out. Of more than 85,000 clones in the sample, over 60% are singletons; the top ten hold about 8.3%. Sequencing input: PBMCs. The receptors were gathered from a female donor in good health and CMV-seronegative.

The chain links TRBV30 to TRBJ2-1; TRBD2 agrees at 7 bases. Germline CDR1 reads GTSNPN; CDR2 reads SVGIG (reference sequence). This CDR3 region has 13 residues. The junction had 9 bases not matched to a gene; V was cut back by 0 bases and J by 13 bases. The CDR3 DNA follows: TGTGCCTGGAGTGTACTTGGCGGGAGTTCTCAGTTCTTC. Amino acid sequence: CAWSVLGGSSQFF.

The sample holds one count of this clone. The chain employs TRBV7-3 and TRBJ2-1; maybe TRBD1 (5 bases). Deletions cut 5 bases from V and 5 bases from J, with 10 bases between. Germline loops: CDR1 SGHTA, CDR2 FQGTGA. This CDR3 contains 13 residues. CDR3 coding DNA: TGTGCCAGCAGCCCCGACAGTAACAATGAGCAGTTCTTC. Its protein is CASSPDSNNEQFF. Full variable domain (remainder filled in from reference TRBV7-3 and TRBJ2-1): GAGVSQTPSNKVTEKGKYVELRCDPISGHTALYWYRQSLGQGPEFLIYFQGTGAADDSGLPNDRFFAVRPEGSVSTLKIQRTERGDSAVYLCASSPDSNNEQFFGPGTRLTVL.

The chain uses TRBV5-1 and TRBJ1-1; 7 bases are shared with TRBD1. The junction had 13 bases not matched to a gene; V was cut back by 4 bases and J by 1 base. This CDR3 comprises 17 residues. CDR1 and CDR2 from the germline V gene are SGHRS and YFSETQ. The chain's CDR3 is CASSRRGPAEGNTEAFF. The CDR3 DNA follows: TGCGCCAGCAGCCGGAGGGGGCCAGCCGAGGGGAACACTGAAGCTTTCTTT.

The chain couples TRBV10-1 to TRBJ2-1; 11 bases agree with TRBD2. Trimming at V came to 10 bases and at J to 2 bases, leaving 4 bases not matched to a gene. The CDR3 runs 14 residues. Germline values: CDR1 WNHNN, CDR2 SYGVQD (reference sequence). In DNA, the CDR3 is TGCGCCACGGGACTAGCGGATACCTACAATGAGCAGTTCTTC. Translating gives CATGLADTYNEQFF.

The gene calls are TRBV5-4 and TRBJ2-2; the D gene is possibly TRBD2 (6 bases). Germline CDR1 is SGHNT and CDR2 is YYREEE (reference sequence). Trimming took 4 bases from V and 6 from J, leaving 19 bases between them. The CDR3 is 16 amino acids. In DNA form, the CDR3 reads TGTGCCAGCAGCAGAGGGGAGGTACAAAAAGCCGGGGAGCTGTTTTTT. Translation gives CASSRGEVQKAGELFF.

The rearrangement links TRBV29-1 to TRBJ2-1, with 7 bases identical to TRBD2. The trim removed 3 bases at V and 8 bases at J, leaving 4 bases unmatched. This CDR3 has 12 amino acids. CDR1 SQVTM and CDR2 ANQGSEA come from the germline V gene. The CDR3 loop reads CSVDGTTYEQFF. In DNA form, the CDR3 reads TGCAGCGTTGATGGGACTACCTATGAGCAGTTCTTC.

V usage is TRBV19 and J usage is TRBJ2-5; D is ambiguous. V lost 6 bases and J 2 bases, leaving 4 bases between the germline ends. The CDR3 covers 11 residues. Germline V lookup: CDR1 LNHDA, CDR2 SQIVND (reference sequence). CDR3 nucleotides: TGTGCCAGTAGCGGTCAAGAGACCCAGTACTTC. Protein: CASSGQETQYF. The entire variable domain, with the rest obtained from reference TRBV19 and TRBJ2-5, is as follows: DGGITQSPKYLFRKEGQNVTLSCEQNLNHDAMYWYRQDPGQGLRLIYYSQIVNDFQKGDIAEGYSVSREKKESFPLTVTSAQKNPTAFYLCASSGQETQYFGPGTRLLVL.

This clone was observed a few times. Here the CDR3 DNA reads TGTGCCAGCAGCTTGTTAGCTTTCGGTGCAGGGCGCGACGAGCAGTACTTC. Protein sequence: CASSLLAFGAGRDEQYF. The chain couples TRBV5-8 to TRBJ2-7, with D perhaps matching TRBD1 (5 bases). V was trimmed by 1 base and J by 5 bases, leaving 22 bases between them. The germline CDR1 and CDR2 sequences are SGHTS and YDEGEE. This CDR3 region has 17 residues.

The rearrangement uses TRBV7-8 and TRBJ1-2; TRBD1 aligns across 8 bases. Germline values: CDR1 SGHVS, CDR2 FQNEAQ. Germline trimming cut 0 bases from V and 8 bases from J; bases unmatched to any gene: 8. This CDR3 spans 15 amino acids. CDR3 residues: CASSLAPDRDRGYTF. The CDR3 coding sequence is TGTGCCAGCAGCTTAGCCCCGGACAGGGACCGCGGCTACACCTTC.

This clone was recorded a few times. This chain joins TRBV9 and TRBJ1-5, with D unresolved. Trimming stripped 0 bases from V and 4 bases from J, with 11 bases between. Per germline, CDR1 SGDLS and CDR2 YYNGEE. This CDR3 is built from 15 residues. CDR3 DNA: TGTGCCAGCAGCGTAGGGGAGCCGTCTAATCAGCCCCAGCATTTT. Its protein is CASSVGEPSNQPQHF. Combining the CDR3 with reference TRBV9 and TRBJ1-5 gives the whole variable domain DSGVTQTPKHLITATGQRVTLRCSPRSGDLSVYWYQQSLDQGLQFLIQYYNGEERAKGNILERFSAQQFPDLHSELNLSSLELGDSALYFCASSVGEPSNQPQHFGDGTRLSIL.

This clone has only one observation. Other DNA sequences in the sample encode the same CDR3. The chain couples TRBV28 to TRBJ2-4; tentatively, D is TRBD1 (6 bases). Germline V gene data show CDR1 as MDHEN and CDR2 as SYDVKM. V was shortened by 4 bases and J by 8 bases, with 15 bases between the two germline ends. This CDR3 is built from 14 residues. In DNA form, the CDR3 reads TGTGCCAGCAGTTCTGCAACCAGGGGCCACATTCAGTACTTC. As protein: CASSSATRGHIQYF.

The chain is built from TRBV9 and TRBJ2-7, with a tentative D call TRBD2 (6 bases). The ends were cut back, 4 bases at V and 2 bases at J, with 16 bases in the middle. Germline V gene data show CDR1 as SGDLS and CDR2 as YYNGEE. CDR3 length equals 15 residues. The chain's CDR3 is CASSPLGGRTYEQYF. The CDR3 DNA is TGTGCCAGCAGCCCCTTAGGAGGGAGAACCTACGAGCAGTACTTC.

This clone has only a few counts. The gene calls are TRBV7-9 and TRBJ2-2; unclear D gene. From germline, CDR1 is SEHNR and CDR2 FQNEAQ (reference sequence). The germline V and J ends were trimmed by 5 bases and 5 bases, with 9 bases remaining between them. The CDR3 consists of 13 residues. CDR3 residues: CASSPPLTGELFF. Here the CDR3 DNA reads TGTGCCAGCAGCCCCCCTCTGACCGGGGAGCTGTTTTTT.